The 21 T cell receptor beta chains below were found in one sample sequenced in a study of CXCR3-negative and CXCR3-positive naive CD8 T cells (dated by TCRdb to the late 2010s). The data were produced on a NextSeq 550. The Human TCR Profiling Kit (MiLaboratory) was used to make UMI-labeled 5' RACE TRB cDNA libraries. With the reads reprocessed by TCRdb, a single entry stands for each CDR3 protein sequence and no DNA is reported. The sample table includes 45,000 to 60,000 distinct CDR3 sequences. The top ten constitute 20% to 25% of the sample. Sequenced material: memory CD8+ T cells from blood. Interpreted using the paper, the cell subset or site label stands for: conventional CD8+ memory T cells (TMEM), sorted as controls. Receptor source: a human donor in good health. Some clones in this sample may be carry-over from other donors' samples.

The rearrangement joins TRBV7-9 to TRBJ2-3; no DNA is available, so the TRBD2 call from TCRdb remains unchecked. The CDR3 is 13 amino acids. CDR1 is SEHNR and CDR2 is FQNEAQ in the germline V gene (reference sequence). The CDR3 here is CASSVRDSDTQYF.

The chain joins TRBV20-1 to TRBJ2-7. The CDR3 loop spans 13 amino acids. Germline V gene lookup returns CDR1 DFQATT and CDR2 SNEGSKA (reference sequence). The CDR3 sequence is CSVHPASQYEQYF.

The CDR3 loop reads CASSQDPGQITDTQYF. The chain carries TRBV14 and TRBJ2-3; absent DNA, TCRdb's TRBD1 call cannot be checked. The CDR3 contains 16 residues. Germline-derived CDR1 and CDR2 are SGHDN and FVKESK.

The rearrangement uses TRBV6-2 or TRBV6-3 and TRBJ2-1; TCRdb proposes TRBD1, but this gene call is untestable without DNA. This CDR3 is built from 17 residues. Germline V gene sequence: CDR1 MNHEY, CDR2 SVGEGT. Here the CDR3 reads CASSYSWGRSPFNEQFF.

The chain carries TRBV20-1 and TRBJ2-1; TCRdb picks TRBD2, but there is no DNA to check that call. This CDR3 has 16 amino acids. Germline V CDR1 and CDR2: DFQATT, SNEGSKA (reference sequence). This chain's CDR3 is CSARDPGLSSYNEQFF.

The chain employs TRBV7-9 and TRBJ2-1; TCRdb calls TRBD2, which cannot be checked without DNA. The CDR3 is 13 amino acids. Per the germline V gene, CDR1 is SEHNR and CDR2 is FQNEAQ (reference sequence). The CDR3 sequence: CASSPSASYEQFF.

This chain joins TRBV28 and TRBJ2-1; TCRdb indicates TRBD2, and absent DNA this call remains unverified. Looked up from germline, CDR1 is MDHEN and CDR2 is SYDVKM. CDR3 length equals 15 residues. The CDR3 sequence: CASSLRRGTYNEQFF.

Considering frequency, this clonotype is medium-sized (0.01 to 0.1%). The V call is TRBV6-2 or TRBV6-3, the J call TRBJ2-3; TCRdb lists TRBD2, though no DNA is available to test this call. Germline V gene lookup returns CDR1 MNHEY and CDR2 SVGEGT. This CDR3 has 15 amino acids. Here the CDR3 reads CASTEGEGSTDTQYF.

The V and J genes are TRBV7-9 and TRBJ2-5; with no DNA, the TCRdb D assignment of TRBD1 cannot be verified. Germline CDR1 SEHNR, CDR2 FQNEAQ (reference sequence). This CDR3 has 13 amino acids. The CDR3 loop reads CASSPPGSETQYF.

The V gene is TRBV7-9, the J gene TRBJ2-7; there is no DNA to check the TCRdb D call of TRBD1. CDR1 is SEHNR and CDR2 is FQNEAQ in the germline V gene (reference sequence). CDR3 length equals 13 residues. The CDR3 sequence: CASSRGPAYEQYF.

CDR3 sequence reads: CASSFSGTSTDTQYF. This chain uses TRBV7-9 with TRBJ2-3; the D call from TCRdb, TRBD1, cannot be confirmed without DNA. The CDR3 runs to 15 residues. The germline V gene has CDR1 SEHNR and CDR2 FQNEAQ (reference sequence).

This chain connects TRBV29-1 to TRBJ2-7; with no DNA, the TCRdb D assignment of TRBD1 cannot be verified. This CDR3 is 15 amino acids long. CDR1 and CDR2 (germline): SQVTM, ANQGSEA. The CDR3 region is CSVEGAQAGLYEQYF.

The chain carries TRBV7-9 and TRBJ1-4. CDR3 size: 14 residues. Germline values: CDR1 SEHNR, CDR2 FQNEAQ (reference sequence). CDR3 protein: CASSADLGREKLFF.

The chain is built from TRBV29-1 and TRBJ2-7; TCRdb's D call, TRBD2, is unchecked because there is no DNA. This CDR3 is built from 14 residues. Germline CDR1 SQVTM, CDR2 ANQGSEA. The CDR3 protein is CSVVGLADSYEQYF.

This chain uses TRBV20-1 with TRBJ2-7. CDR1 and CDR2 from the germline V gene are DFQATT and SNEGSKA (reference sequence). CDR3 length: 14 residues. The CDR3 protein is CSAQRDERTYEQYF.

The V call is TRBV14, the J call TRBJ2-7. The germline V gene has CDR1 SGHDN and CDR2 FVKESK. The CDR3 contains 14 residues. The chain's CDR3 is CASSQVTSTYEQYF. The entire variable domain, with the rest obtained from reference TRBV14 and TRBJ2-7, is as follows: EAGVTQFPSHSVIEKGQTVTLRCDPISGHDNLYWYRRVMGKEIKFLLHFVKESKQDESGMPNNRFLAERTGGTYSTLKVQPAELEDSGVYFCASSQVTSTYEQYFGPGTRLTVT.

The chain recombines TRBV29-1 with TRBJ2-1; TCRdb reports TRBD2, a call that lacks DNA to check it against. This CDR3 has 15 amino acids. Germline V gene lookup returns CDR1 SQVTM and CDR2 ANQGSEA. CDR3 amino acids: CSVEPASNHYNEQFF.

The chain employs TRBV20-1 and TRBJ2-7; TCRdb's assignment of TRBD1 cannot be checked, as there is no DNA. Germline V gene data show CDR1 as DFQATT and CDR2 as SNEGSKA (reference sequence). The CDR3 consists of 14 residues. CDR3: CSARVPGLSYEQYF.

The rearrangement links TRBV7-3 to TRBJ2-7; the TCRdb D gene call, TRBD1, has no DNA to confirm it. The germline V gene has CDR1 SGHTA and CDR2 FQGTGA. CDR3 length: 16 amino acids. The CDR3 reads CASSPRDRANPYEQYF.

The rearrangement joins TRBV20-1 to TRBJ2-7; no DNA is available, so the TRBD1 call from TCRdb remains unchecked. Germline V CDR1 and CDR2: DFQATT, SNEGSKA (reference sequence). The CDR3 is 13 residues long. CDR3 region: CSASPGQGYEQYF.

The chain links TRBV3-1 to TRBJ2-7; no DNA is available, so the TRBD2 call from TCRdb remains unchecked. The CDR3 is 15 amino acids. CDR1 and CDR2 (germline): LGHDT, YNNKEL (reference sequence). The CDR3 loop reads CASSRKTGGIYEQYF.